This T cell receptor beta chain was profiled in a study of PD-1 blockade in mismatch repair-deficient tumors. This clone turned up a few times. Its cognate antigen is unknown. Profiling relied on immunoSEQ multiplex PCR, and the TCRdb table lists in-frame clones only, not all of them. Here the sample spans approximately 20,000 clones, more than 65% being singletons. Germline V gene data show CDR1 as SGDLS and CDR2 as YYNGEE. The CDR3 totals 13 residues. Trimming pared 3 bases from V and 5 bases from J, leaving 12 bases between. Mismatch repair deficiency was confirmed in all patients, by PCR or immunohistochemistry. General study results and limits: Rapid post-treatment expansion, then contraction, generally preceding radiologic response, marked tumor-resident clones.

The chain links TRBV9 to TRBJ2-7; D gene ambiguous. The TCR originated in an adult with mismatch repair-deficient cancer. This sample comprised PBMCs, obtained 52 weeks after starting pembrolizumab. For the CDR3, the DNA is TGTGCCAGCAGCGGCTTGGTTAGCCACGAGCAGTACTTC. Protein: CASSGLVSHEQYF.